Listed here are 17 T cell receptor beta chains from one sample, sequenced in a study of Graves' ophthalmopathy and Graves' hyperthyroidism (dated by TCRdb to 2016 to 2018). The instrument given in TCRdb is Illumina HiSeq 2000. For repertoire sequencing, the TCR beta CDR3 regions were amplified from RNA transcripts. HTBI primers and the Qiagen OneStep RT-PCR kit were used in a first-round RT-PCR, which was followed by a second-round multiplex PCR, size selection and purification. Through fastp at Q25 and MiXCR, TCRdb rebuilt clones from the public reads, retaining in-frame beta chains. Entries that share a CDR3 protein sequence are merged under the most common genes and DNA. The sample contains around 1,000,000 distinct CDR3 sequences, roughly 35% of them found a single time. The biggest ten clones account for 11% of the sample. Input material: peripheral blood or thyroid tissue (not recorded which). The receptors originated from an adult man with Graves' hyperthyroidism.

Written as DNA, the CDR3 is TGTGCCAGCAGAGGGACAGGGATGTCCTATGGCTACACCTTC. Amino acid sequence: CASRGTGMSYGYTF. This chain uses TRBV4-2 with TRBJ1-2, with 9 bases aligning to TRBD1. The CDR3 covers 14 residues. CDR1 LGHNA and CDR2 YNFKEQ come from the germline V gene. The trim removed 6 bases at V and 4 bases at J, leaving 6 bases unmatched.

Turning to this clonotype: Lacking the conserved final phenylalanine or tryptophan, this CDR3 likely reflects a read error. J is TRBJ1-5 and V is TRBV9; tentatively, D is TRBD1 (6 bases). This CDR3 contains 16 residues. The germline gives CDR1 SGDLS, CDR2 YYNGEE. V lost 4 bases and J lost 1, with 15 bases in between. CDR3 sequence reads: CASSLWTAGSNQPQHS. The CDR3 coding sequence is TGTGCCAGCAGCCTCTGGACAGCGGGAAGCAATCAGCCCCAGCATTCT.

Points on this clonotype: One base away lies a much larger clone, so this may be a sequencing read error. V usage is TRBV7-9 and J usage is TRBJ2-5; D ambiguous. Deletions cut 5 bases from V and 11 bases from J, with 21 bases between. The CDR3 loop spans 14 amino acids. CDR1 and CDR2 from the germline V gene are SEHNR and FQNEAQ (reference sequence). The CDR3 DNA follows: TGTGCCAGCAGCCCACAAGGGAACTCCTACGTGCAGTACTTC. Its translation is CASSPQGNSYVQYF. Based on the CDR3 plus reference TRBV7-9 and TRBJ2-5, the full variable domain is DTGVSQNPRHKITKRGQNVTFRCDPISEHNRLYWYRQTLGQGPEFLTYFQNEAQLEKSRLLSDRFSAERPKGSFSTLEIQRTEQGDSAMYLCASSPQGNSYVQYFGPGTRLLVL.

This clonotype was seen ten or more times. This chain connects TRBV10-3 to TRBJ1-1; tentative D call: TRBD1 (5 bases). The ends were cut back, 10 bases at V and 5 bases at J, with 23 bases in the middle. Germline V gene lookup returns CDR1 ENHRY and CDR2 SYGVKD. The CDR3 spans 15 residues. CDR3 sequence reads: CATLAQGRLETEAFF. As DNA, the CDR3 is TGTGCCACCCTGGCGCAGGGCCGTTTGGAGACTGAAGCTTTCTTT.

CDR3 in DNA: TGCAGTGCTAGACCGGACAGGGTGTCCTTCTACGAGCAGTACTTC. Protein: CSARPDRVSFYEQYF. This chain links TRBV20-1 with TRBJ2-7, with 8 bases fitting TRBD1. The V gene's germline CDR1 is DFQATT and CDR2 SNEGSKA (reference sequence). V lost 2 bases to trimming and J lost 3 bases; unmatched junction nucleotides: 9. This CDR3 spans 15 amino acids.

This clonotype was counted many times. This sequence joins TRBV10-3 and TRBJ1-2; no definite D call. The ends were cut back, 2 bases at V and 4 bases at J, with 8 bases in the middle. The germline V gene has CDR1 ENHRY and CDR2 SYGVKD. The CDR3 runs 13 residues. DNA for the CDR3: TGTGCCATCAGTGAGGAGGGCATCTATGGCTACACCTTC. Encoded protein: CAISEEGIYGYTF.

This clonotype has at least ten counts. The gene calls are TRBV7-8 and TRBJ1-5; D call uncertain. The germline V and J ends were trimmed by 5 bases and 0 bases, with 8 bases remaining between them. Germline lookup yields CDR1 SGHVS and CDR2 FQNEAQ. The CDR3 runs to 14 residues. CDR3 residues: CASSTLHSNQPQHF. CDR3 nucleotides: TGTGCCAGCAGCACACTCCATAGCAATCAGCCCCAGCATTTT. Full variable domain (missing parts from reference TRBV7-8 and TRBJ1-5): GAGVSQSPRYKVAKRGQDVALRCDPISGHVSLFWYQQALGQGPEFLTYFQNEAQLDKSGLPSDRFFAERPEGSVSTLKIQRTQQEDSAVYLCASSTLHSNQPQHFGDGTRLSIL.

The V call is TRBV7-9, the J call TRBJ1-5; D unresolved. Trimming took off 7 bases at V and 15 bases at J, with 16 bases between the two ends. CDR1 is SEHNR and CDR2 is FQNEAQ in the germline V gene (reference sequence). The CDR3 length is 11 residues. CDR3 loop: CASTPGAGLHF. Here the CDR3 DNA reads TGTGCCAGCACCCCAGGAGCCGGGCTGCATTTT.

The CDR3 region is CASSDGAEEAFF. The DNA of the CDR3 is TGTGCCAGCAGTGACGGGGCAGAAGAAGCTTTCTTT. V gene TRBV2 combines with J gene TRBJ1-1; tentatively, D is TRBD1 (5 bases). The V gene lost 3 bases and the J gene lost 8 bases, with 10 bases spanning the gap. There are 12 residues in the CDR3. Germline V lookup: CDR1 SNHLY, CDR2 FYNNEI.

The rearrangement joins TRBV25-1 to TRBJ1-2; D gene unclear. The CDR3 runs 11 residues. In germline, CDR1 is MGHDK, CDR2 SYGVNS. V lost 5 bases to trimming and J lost 7 bases, with 8 bases between them. For the CDR3, the DNA is TGTGCCAGCAGTCAAAGGGTTGGCTACACCTTC. Its translation: CASSQRVGYTF.

The DNA of the CDR3 is TGCAGCGTTGAAGAGAGGGACAGGGGGCGCTCAGAGACCCAGTACTTC. Its protein product is CSVEERDRGRSETQYF. The rearrangement uses TRBV29-1 and TRBJ2-5, with 12 bases matching TRBD1. V was pared by 0 bases and J by 4 bases, with 6 bases of the junction left unmatched. Germline V gives CDR1 SQVTM, CDR2 ANQGSEA. The CDR3 runs to 16 residues.

The J gene is TRBJ1-5, the V gene TRBV29-1; D perhaps matches TRBD1 (5 bases). CDR3 size: 14 residues. V lost 7 bases to trimming and J lost 2 bases, with 15 bases between them. Germline CDR1 and CDR2: SQVTM and ANQGSEA. CDR3 bases: TGCAGCGCGATATCGGGGGACGGCAATCAGCCCCAGCATTTT. It codes for CSAISGDGNQPQHF.

The table lists this clonotype with many counts. The chain joins TRBV2 to TRBJ2-2, with a tentative D call TRBD1 (5 bases). Germline-derived CDR1 and CDR2 are SNHLY and FYNNEI. CDR3 length: 13 residues. V gave up 2 bases and J gave up 7 bases, with 8 bases separating them. The CDR3 DNA reads as TGTGCCAGCAGTGAAAGGGGTTTCGGGGAGCTGTTTTTT. It encodes CASSERGFGELFF.

The chain is built from TRBV20-1 and TRBJ2-7; 8 nucleotides line up with TRBD2. CDR1 is DFQATT, CDR2 SNEGSKA, per germline (reference sequence). This CDR3 contains 15 residues. V gave up 3 bases and J gave up 3 bases; unmatched junction bases: 10. CDR3 sequence (DNA): TGCAGTGCTAGTGGTGGGACGGGAGGGGTCTACGAGCAGTACTTC. It codes for CSASGGTGGVYEQYF.

DNA of the CDR3: TGTGCCAGCAGTTCGAGCCGACAGGGGGCATACACTGAAGCTTTCTTT. Its protein product is CASSSSRQGAYTEAFF. The rearrangement uses TRBV12-3 or TRBV12-4 and TRBJ1-1, with 10 bases fitting TRBD1. This CDR3 comprises 16 residues. Trimming at V came to 4 bases and at J to 3 bases, leaving 8 bases not matched to a gene.

The rearrangement uses TRBV5-1 and TRBJ1-2; D uncertain. Between the trimmed V and J ends, which lost 3 bases and 8 bases, there was a span of 11 bases. Germline-derived CDR1 and CDR2 are SGHRS and YFSETQ. The CDR3 has 12 residues. CDR3 DNA sequence: TGCGCCAGCAGCTCGGCTGTAGACGGCTACACCTTC. Protein product: CASSSAVDGYTF. Complete variable domain (other parts from reference TRBV5-1 and TRBJ1-2): KAGVTQTPRYLIKTRGQQVTLSCSPISGHRSVSWYQQTPGQGLQFLFEYFSETQRNKGNFPGRFSGRQFSNSRSEMNVSTLELGDSALYLCASSSAVDGYTFGSGTRLTVV.

CDR3 in amino acids: CASSLVTGGSGYTF. As DNA, the CDR3 is TGTGCCAGCAGCCTAGTAACAGGGGGCAGTGGCTACACCTTC. The rearrangement uses TRBV7-2 and TRBJ1-2; TRBD1 agrees at 9 bases. Trimming removed 5 bases from V and 7 bases from J; junction bases left unmatched: 8. The length of the CDR3 is 14 residues. Germline V gene sequence: CDR1 SGHTA, CDR2 FQGNSA.